This entry concerns a single T cell receptor (beta chain). Antigen: not known. The sample originates from a study of cytomegalovirus exposure and HLA in healthy donors. Trimming cost V 6 bases and J 2 bases; bases outside gene matches: 7. The CDR3 runs to 14 residues. The germline gives CDR1 MNHEY, CDR2 SVGAGI. With 60 Vbeta and 13 Jbeta primers, the PCR was carried out. The table came from immunoSEQ multiplex PCR; TCRdb's copy has only in-frame clones and leaves some out. The sample shows roughly 200,000 clones, 77% of them seen only once. Findings and limits, study-wide: Roughly uniform sequencing depth across donors was assumed, possibly incorrectly. Reportedly, a later analysis found an Asian-associated ancestry cluster had fewer N-insertions than the roughly 670-donor mean. As a later analysis revealed, the rate of TCR association differed by HLA locus, with DRB1 most and HLA-C fewest.

The TCR sequence derives from a woman aged 55-70 years in good health and CMV-seropositive. The genes are TRBV6-5 and TRBJ2-7; 7 positions match TRBD1. Sequenced sample: PBMCs. This chain's CDR3 is CASRSGQPTYEQYF. CDR3 DNA: TGTGCCAGCAGATCGGGACAGCCAACCTACGAGCAGTACTTC.